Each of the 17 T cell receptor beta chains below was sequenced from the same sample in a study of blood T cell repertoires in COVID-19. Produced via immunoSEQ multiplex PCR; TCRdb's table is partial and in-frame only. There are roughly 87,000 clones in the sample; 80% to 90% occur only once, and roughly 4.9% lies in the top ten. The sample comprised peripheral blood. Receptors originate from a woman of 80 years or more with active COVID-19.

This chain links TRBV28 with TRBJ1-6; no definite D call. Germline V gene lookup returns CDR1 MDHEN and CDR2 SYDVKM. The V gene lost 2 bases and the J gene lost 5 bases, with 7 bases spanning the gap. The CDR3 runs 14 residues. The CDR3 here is CASSLRQNNSPLHF. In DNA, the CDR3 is TGTGCCAGCAGTTTACGACAAAATAATTCACCCCTCCACTTT. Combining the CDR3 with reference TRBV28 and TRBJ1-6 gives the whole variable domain DVKVTQSSRYLVKRTGEKVFLECVQDMDHENMFWYRQDPGLGLRLIYFSYDVKMKEKGDIPEGYSVSREKKERFSLILESASTNQTSMYLCASSLRQNNSPLHFGNGTRLTVT.

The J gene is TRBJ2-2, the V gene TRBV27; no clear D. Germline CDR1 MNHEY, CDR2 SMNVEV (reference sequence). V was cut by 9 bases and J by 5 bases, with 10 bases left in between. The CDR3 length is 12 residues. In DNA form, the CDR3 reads TGTGCCAGTAGCCGTGAGACCGGGGAGCTGTTTTTT. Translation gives CASSRETGELFF.

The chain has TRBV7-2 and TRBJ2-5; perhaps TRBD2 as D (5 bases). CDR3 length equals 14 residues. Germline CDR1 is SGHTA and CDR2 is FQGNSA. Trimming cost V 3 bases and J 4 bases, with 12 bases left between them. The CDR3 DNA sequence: TGTGCCAGCAGCTTTATACTAGGAGGAGAGACCCAGTACTTC. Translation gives CASSFILGGETQYF. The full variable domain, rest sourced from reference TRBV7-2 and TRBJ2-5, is GAGVSQSPSNKVTEKGKDVELRCDPISGHTALYWYRQSLGQGLEFLIYFQGNSAPDKSGLPSDRFSAERTGGSVSTLTIQRTQQEDSAVYLCASSFILGGETQYFGPGTRLLVL.

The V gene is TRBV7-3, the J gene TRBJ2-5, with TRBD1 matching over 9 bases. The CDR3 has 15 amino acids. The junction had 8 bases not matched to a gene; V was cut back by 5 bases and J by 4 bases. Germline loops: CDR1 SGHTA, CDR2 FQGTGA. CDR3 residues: CASSITGGLGETQYF. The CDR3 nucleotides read TGTGCCAGCAGCATTACAGGGGGCCTCGGAGAGACCCAGTACTTC.

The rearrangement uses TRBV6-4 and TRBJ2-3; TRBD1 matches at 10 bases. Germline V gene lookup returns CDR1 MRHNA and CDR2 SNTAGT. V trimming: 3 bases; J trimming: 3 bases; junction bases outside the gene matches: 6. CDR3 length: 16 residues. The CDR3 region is CASSESPGQGTDTQYF. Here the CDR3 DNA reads TGTGCCAGCAGTGAGAGCCCGGGACAGGGGACAGATACGCAGTATTTT.

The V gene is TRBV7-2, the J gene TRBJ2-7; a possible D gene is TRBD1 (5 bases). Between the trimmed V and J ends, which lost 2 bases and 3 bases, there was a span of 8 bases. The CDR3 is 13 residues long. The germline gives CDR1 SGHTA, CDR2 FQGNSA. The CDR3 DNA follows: TGTGCCAGCAGCTTAAAGGGGCACTACGAGCAGTACTTC. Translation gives CASSLKGHYEQYF.

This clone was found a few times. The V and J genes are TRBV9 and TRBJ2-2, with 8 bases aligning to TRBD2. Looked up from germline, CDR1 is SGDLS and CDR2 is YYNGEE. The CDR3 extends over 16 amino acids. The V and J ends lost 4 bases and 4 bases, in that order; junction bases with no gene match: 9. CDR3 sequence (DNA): TGTGCCAGCAGCCCCGTCTCACTAGCGGTCACCGGGGAGCTGTTTTTT. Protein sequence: CASSPVSLAVTGELFF.

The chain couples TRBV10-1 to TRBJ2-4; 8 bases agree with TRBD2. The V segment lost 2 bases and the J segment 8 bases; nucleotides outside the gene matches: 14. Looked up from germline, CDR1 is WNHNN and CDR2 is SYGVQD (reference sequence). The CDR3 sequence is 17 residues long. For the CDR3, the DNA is TGCGCCAGCAGTGAGGTTGCCGCGCTAGCGGGTGGTGACATTCAGTACTTC. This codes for CASSEVAALAGGDIQYF.

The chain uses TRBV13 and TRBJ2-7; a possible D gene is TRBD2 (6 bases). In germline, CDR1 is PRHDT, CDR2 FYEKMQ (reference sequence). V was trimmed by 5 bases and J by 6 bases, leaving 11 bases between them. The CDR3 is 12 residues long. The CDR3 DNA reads TGTGCCAGCAGCGGTACTAGCAGCGAGCAGTACTTC. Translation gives CASSGTSSEQYF.

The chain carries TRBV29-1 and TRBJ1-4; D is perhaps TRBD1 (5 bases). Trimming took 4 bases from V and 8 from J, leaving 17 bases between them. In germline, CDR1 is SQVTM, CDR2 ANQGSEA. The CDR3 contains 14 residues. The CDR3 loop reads CSVGLGGGGEKLFF. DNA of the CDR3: TGCAGCGTTGGTCTCGGGGGAGGCGGGGAAAAACTGTTTTTT.

The CDR3 DNA sequence: TGTGCCAGCAGCTCCGGACAGGGGTTTGATGGCGAGCAGTACTTC. Its protein product is CASSSGQGFDGEQYF. The V gene is TRBV7-3, the J gene TRBJ2-7, with 9 nucleotides matching TRBD1. V trimming: 4 bases; J trimming: 6 bases; junction bases outside the gene matches: 10. The CDR3 consists of 15 residues. Per germline, CDR1 SGHTA and CDR2 FQGTGA.

The CDR3 DNA reads as TGTGCCAGCAGTTCGAGCGGGAGAGGGGCAGATACGCAGTATTTT. The encoded protein is CASSSSGRGADTQYF. This chain uses TRBV28 with TRBJ2-3; the match to TRBD2 covers 8 bases. The CDR3 sequence is 15 residues long. The J segment lost 4 bases and the V segment lost 4 bases, leaving 7 bases of the junction unmatched. The germline V gene encodes CDR1 MDHEN and CDR2 SYDVKM.

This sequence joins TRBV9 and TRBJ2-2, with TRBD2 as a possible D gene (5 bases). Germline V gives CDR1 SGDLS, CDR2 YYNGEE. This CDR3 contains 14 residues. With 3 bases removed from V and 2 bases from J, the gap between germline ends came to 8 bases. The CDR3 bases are TGTGCCAGCAGCGGGAGGACTAACACCGGGGAGCTGTTTTTT. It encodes CASSGRTNTGELFF.

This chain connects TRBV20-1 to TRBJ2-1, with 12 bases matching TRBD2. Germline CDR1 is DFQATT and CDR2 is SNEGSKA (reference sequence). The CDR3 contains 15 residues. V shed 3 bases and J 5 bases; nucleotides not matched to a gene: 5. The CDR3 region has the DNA TGCAGTGCTAGTATCCCTAGCGGGAGGGACAATGAGCAGTTCTTC. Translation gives CSASIPSGRDNEQFF.

The CDR3 coding sequence is TGTGCCAGCAGTACCCAGGGGTTAATCTACAATGAGCAGTTCTTC. It translates to CASSTQGLIYNEQFF. The rearrangement joins TRBV2 to TRBJ2-1; TRBD1 is a possible D gene (6 bases). Per germline, CDR1 SNHLY and CDR2 FYNNEI. This CDR3 contains 15 residues. Trimming left V 5 bases short and J 3 bases short, with 14 bases between.

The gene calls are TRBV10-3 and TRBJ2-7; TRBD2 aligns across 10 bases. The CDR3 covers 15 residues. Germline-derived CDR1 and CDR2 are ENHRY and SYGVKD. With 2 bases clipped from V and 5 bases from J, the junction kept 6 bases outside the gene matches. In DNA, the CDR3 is TGTGCCATCAGTGAGAACCTAGCGGGAGTCCACGAGCAGTACTTC. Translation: CAISENLAGVHEQYF.

CDR3 DNA sequence: TGTGCCAGCAGCTGGGGGCGATCTAGCGGGAGGGGCACCGGGGAGCTGTTTTTT. Its translation: CASSWGRSSGRGTGELFF. J is TRBJ2-2 and V is TRBV5-4; 12 positions agree with TRBD2. Germline V CDR1 and CDR2: SGHNT, YYREEE (reference sequence). The CDR3 loop spans 18 amino acids. Trimming cost V 3 bases and J 4 bases; bases outside gene matches: 10.